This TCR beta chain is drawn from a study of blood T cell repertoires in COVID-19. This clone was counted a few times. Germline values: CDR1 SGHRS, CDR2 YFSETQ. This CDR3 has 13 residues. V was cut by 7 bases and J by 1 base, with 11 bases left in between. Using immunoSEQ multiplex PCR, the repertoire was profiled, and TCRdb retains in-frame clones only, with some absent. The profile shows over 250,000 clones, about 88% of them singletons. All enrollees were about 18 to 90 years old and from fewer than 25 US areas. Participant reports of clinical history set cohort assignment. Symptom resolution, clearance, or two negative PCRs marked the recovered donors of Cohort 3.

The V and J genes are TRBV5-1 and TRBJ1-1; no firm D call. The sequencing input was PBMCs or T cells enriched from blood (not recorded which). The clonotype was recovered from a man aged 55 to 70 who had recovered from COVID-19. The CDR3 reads CASSRNKNTEAFF. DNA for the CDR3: TGCGCCAGCTCTAGGAATAAGAACACTGAAGCTTTCTTT. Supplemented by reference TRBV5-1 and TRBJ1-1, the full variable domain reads KAGVTQTPRYLIKTRGQQVTLSCSPISGHRSVSWYQQTPGQGLQFLFEYFSETQRNKGNFPGRFSGRQFSNSRSEMNVSTLELGDSALYLCASSRNKNTEAFFGQGTRLTVV.